The 5 T cell receptor beta chains below were found in one sample sequenced in a study of STAT5B mutations in CD4+ large granular lymphocyte leukemia. Clones were sequenced by immunoSEQ multiplex PCR, and TCRdb holds only the in-frame ones, with some missing. The table includes about 40,000 clones, approximately 84% detected once. The source material was CD4+ T cells from blood buffy coats. The receptors originated from a human donor in good health.

Written as DNA, the CDR3 is TGTGCCAGCAGCTCCCGGACAGGGTGGACCGGGGAGCTGTTTTTT. Amino acids: CASSSRTGWTGELFF. The J gene is TRBJ2-2, the V gene TRBV7-9; the match to TRBD1 covers 8 bases. Germline V gives CDR1 SEHNR, CDR2 FQNEAQ (reference sequence). The V segment lost 4 bases and the J segment 5 bases; nucleotides outside the gene matches: 6. This CDR3 is built from 15 residues. Looking up the rest from reference TRBV7-9 and TRBJ2-2 gives the full variable domain: DTGVSQNPRHKITKRGQNVTFRCDPISEHNRLYWYRQTLGQGPEFLTYFQNEAQLEKSRLLSDRFSAERPKGSFSTLEIQRTEQGDSAMYLCASSSRTGWTGELFFGEGSRLTVL.

The chain combines TRBV18 with TRBJ2-7; TRBD1 matches 7 bases. The CDR3 extends over 14 amino acids. Germline CDR1 is KGHSH and CDR2 is LQKENI. V shed 2 bases, J shed 5 bases, and the junction held 6 bases outside the gene matches. This CDR3 is CASSPDRVQDEQYF. The CDR3 coding sequence is TGTGCCAGCTCACCAGACAGGGTTCAGGACGAGCAGTACTTC.

The chain links TRBV5-4 to TRBJ2-1; TRBD2 agrees at 9 bases. With 4 bases clipped from V and 8 bases from J, the junction kept 10 bases outside the gene matches. CDR3 length: 15 residues. Germline lookup yields CDR1 SGHNT and CDR2 YYREEE (reference sequence). CDR3 sequence reads: CASSPGSGGSHEQFF. The CDR3 nucleotides read TGTGCCAGCAGCCCAGGTAGCGGGGGATCGCATGAGCAGTTCTTC.

This chain uses TRBV11-2 with TRBJ2-5, with TRBD2 as a possible D gene (6 bases). Trimming removed 2 bases from V and 5 bases from J, with 15 bases in between. CDR1 and CDR2 from the germline V gene are SGHAT and FQNNGV. This CDR3 contains 15 residues. The CDR3 is CASSLNSGLAETQYF. CDR3 nucleotide sequence: TGTGCCAGCAGCTTAAATTCGGGACTTGCGGAGACCCAGTACTTC. Supplemented by reference TRBV11-2 and TRBJ2-5, the full variable domain reads EAGVAQSPRYKIIEKRQSVAFWCNPISGHATLYWYQQILGQGPKLLIQFQNNGVVDDSQLPKDRFSAERLKGVDSTLKIQPAKLEDSAVYLCASSLNSGLAETQYFGPGTRLLVL.

This clone appeared a few times. This chain uses TRBV18 with TRBJ2-7; 8 nucleotides match TRBD1. J was trimmed by 5 bases and V by 4 bases; bases with no gene match: 10. The V gene's germline CDR1 is KGHSH and CDR2 LQKENI. This CDR3 comprises 15 residues. This chain's CDR3 is CASSLGQGSFNEQYF. Written as DNA, the CDR3 is TGTGCCAGCTCACTAGGACAGGGATCATTCAACGAGCAGTACTTC.